This TCR beta chain is from a study of T cells in women clearing cervical HPV infection. Cervical HPV DNA detected by MY09/MY11 PCR, typed by dot-blot. Repertoires were generated with immunoSEQ multiplex PCR, while TCRdb's copy carries only in-frame clones and drops some. The clone table shows about 33,000 clones, with the ten largest holding 3.7%. Notes on the study in general: Richness differences could reflect unmeasured T-cell content per sample.

The germline V gene has CDR1 LNHDA and CDR2 SQIVND (reference sequence). This CDR3 comprises 15 residues. On this clone: Its antigen remains unknown. The read falls 3 residues short of the CDR3 end, and the missing part is taken from the germline J gene.

This chain uses TRBV19 with TRBJ1-2; no reliable D call. The receptor comes from a woman aged 18 to 75 with a cervical HPV16 infection that either progressed to CIN3+ or cleared (not recorded which). The specimen sequenced was blood buffy coat. The part of the CDR3 DNA that was read is TGTGCCAGTACTGACCCTAGCGGGAGAGCCAATGAC. It encodes CASTDPSGRAND. The entire CDR3 protein is CASTDPSGRANDYTF.